This TCR beta chain was retrieved from a study of monozygotic twins with inflammatory bowel disease (dated by TCRdb to about 2019). For the study in its entirety: The complete study included roughly 30 monozygotic twin pairs: 19 IBD-discordant Danish pairs and nine German pairs, of which four were IBD-concordant and five were IBD-discordant. The search for disease-associated traits relied mainly on comparing IBD patients with their genetically identical healthy co-twins within discordant pairs. Each individual had, on average, about 151 000 unique TCRalpha sequences and 181 000 unique TCRbeta sequences available for analysis.

The method was 5' RACE. For each TCR library, 3,000 to 4,000 ng of total RNA was used. cDNA was synthesized with SMARTScribe reverse transcriptase in eight separate reactions per sample. Unique molecular identifiers containing a 6-nucleotide sample barcode were introduced through template switching during cDNA synthesis. TCRalpha and TCRbeta cDNA was amplified by two nested PCRs of about 15 and 9 cycles, with bead purification after each PCR. Before amplification, the cDNA was treated with uracil DNA-glycosylase and purified using the QIAquick PCR purification kit. The second PCR was the step at which Illumina TruSeq-compatible adapters and sample-specific barcodes were added. Library quality and concentration were assessed using TapeStation and Qubit, and 5 to 6 ng of each library was pooled. The pooled libraries were sequenced with 2 x 100 bp reads and custom sequencing primers on an Illumina HiSeq2500 single-index Rapid Run. The published analysis was carried out like this. MiGEC version 1.2.6 was used for UMI-based consensus assembly, which corrected PCR and sequencing errors. MiXCR version 2.1.1 was used to carry out V(D)J alignment, clonotype assembly and CDR3 extraction. To normalise gene usage, clonotype sharing and MAIT/NKT TCR abundance, the analysis used the top 1000, 10 000 and 20 000 clonotypes per sample. Diversity was computed as the inverse Simpson index with the vegan R package after downsampling to 27 000 UMIs. Paired Mann-Whitney U tests on discordant twin pairs were used, with Benjamini-Hochberg multiple-testing correction. Following TCRdb reprocessing, every CDR3 protein sequence forms one entry, and DNA is not provided. These V and J calls are TCRdb output, not the study's own analysis. The sample's table lists a count of fewer than 550,000 distinct CDR3 sequences. The ten largest clones represent approximately 2.3% of the sample.

The CDR3 runs 16 residues from the cysteine to the phenylalanine. DNA is not on record. CDR1 and CDR2 are drawn from the germline V gene (reference sequence): SEHNR, FQNEAQ. What the authors observed across the whole study: Distinction between different T cell subtypes could not be achieved in the analysis. Compared with healthy twins, IBD patients shared fewer clonotypes with other individuals, and the difference was most pronounced in patients with signs of disease activity. Background noise and inter-individual variability may have been introduced into the repertoires by the differing immunosuppressive treatments among patients. IBD patients had lower TCRbeta repertoire diversity, measured by the inverse Simpson index, than their healthy co-twins. Concordant and discordant twins showed no difference in repertoire similarity, possibly because of limited statistical power. The results gave no support for a single strong signal or clonotype linked to IBD.

For this clonotype: What antigen it recognizes has not been identified.

An approximately 2.5 ml peripheral blood sample was drawn into PAXgene tubes per donor and stored at -80°C. Without any T cell sorting, total RNA was extracted from whole blood using the PAXgene blood miRNA kit on an automated QIAcube. Peripheral blood from monozygotic twin pairs, either concordant or discordant for inflammatory bowel disease, underwent deep TCRalpha and TCRbeta repertoire profiling that used unique molecular barcoding. Smoking habits were recorded for all twin pairs, and individuals were classified as current, former or never smokers. The source of this sequence is a human donor with ulcerative colitis or Crohn's disease, or a healthy co-twin of an affected twin (not recorded which). The rearranged chain carries TRBV7-9 and TRBJ2-3; TCRdb lists TRBD2, though no DNA is available to test this call. Sequenced: blood. The CDR3 loop reads CASSPQAGGAADTQYF.